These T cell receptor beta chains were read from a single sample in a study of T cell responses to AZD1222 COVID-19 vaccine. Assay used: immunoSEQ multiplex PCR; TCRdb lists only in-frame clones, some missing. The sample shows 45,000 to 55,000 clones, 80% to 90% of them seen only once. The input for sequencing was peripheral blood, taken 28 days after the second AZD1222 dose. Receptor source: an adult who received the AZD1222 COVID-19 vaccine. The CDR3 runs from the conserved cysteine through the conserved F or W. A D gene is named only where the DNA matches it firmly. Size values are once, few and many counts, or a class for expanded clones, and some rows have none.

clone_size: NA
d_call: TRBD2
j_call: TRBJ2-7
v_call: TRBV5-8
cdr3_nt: TGTGCCAGCAGCGCTAGCGGGAGTTGGTACGAGCAGCACTTC
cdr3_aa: CASSASGSWYEQHF

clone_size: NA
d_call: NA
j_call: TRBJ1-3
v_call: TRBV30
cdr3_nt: TGTGCCTGGAGTCTGGTTACGAACACCATATATTTT
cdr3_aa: CAWSLVTNTIYF

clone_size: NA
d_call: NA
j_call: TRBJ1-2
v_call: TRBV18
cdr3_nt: TGTGCCAGCACACAGCAGAACACGTACCACGGCTACACCTTC
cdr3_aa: CASTQQNTYHGYTF

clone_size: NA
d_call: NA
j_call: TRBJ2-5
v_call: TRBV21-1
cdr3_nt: TGTGCCAGCAGCAAAGCGCAAGTGACTACACAAGAGACCCAGTACTTC
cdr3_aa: CASSKAQVTTQETQYF

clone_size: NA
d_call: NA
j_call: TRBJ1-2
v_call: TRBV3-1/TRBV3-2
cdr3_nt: TGTGCCAGCAGCCAAGGGGGGCAGGGTGGCTACACCTTC
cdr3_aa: CASSQGGQGGYTF

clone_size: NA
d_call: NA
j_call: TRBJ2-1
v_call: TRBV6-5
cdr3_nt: TGTGCCAGCAAACTACAGGGTGGGAATGAGCAGTTCTTC
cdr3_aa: CASKLQGGNEQFF

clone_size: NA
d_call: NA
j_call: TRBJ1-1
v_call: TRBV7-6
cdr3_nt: TGTGCCAGCAGCTTATATGGGGGCATGAACACTGAAGCTTTCTTT
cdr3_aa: CASSLYGGMNTEAFF

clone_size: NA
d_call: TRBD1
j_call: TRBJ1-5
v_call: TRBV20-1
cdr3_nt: TGCAGTGCTAGTAGCGGACAGGGAGTACAGCCCCAGCATTTT
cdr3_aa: CSASSGQGVQPQHF

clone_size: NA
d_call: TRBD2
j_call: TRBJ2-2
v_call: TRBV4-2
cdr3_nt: TGTGCCAGCAGCCGTAGTCCCGGGACTAGCGGAGGAGGGTACACCGGGGAGCTGTTTTTT
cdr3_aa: CASSRSPGTSGGGYTGELFF

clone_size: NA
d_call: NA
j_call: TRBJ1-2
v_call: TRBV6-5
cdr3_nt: TGTGCCAGCCTCAGGGGAGTCCCCTCTTCCTATGGCTACACCTTC
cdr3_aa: CASLRGVPSSYGYTF

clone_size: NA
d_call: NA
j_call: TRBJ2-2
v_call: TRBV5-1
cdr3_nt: TGCGCCAGCAGCTTGGAAGAGGCGACGGGTGGAGGGCTGTTTTTT
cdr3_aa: CASSLEEATGGGLFF

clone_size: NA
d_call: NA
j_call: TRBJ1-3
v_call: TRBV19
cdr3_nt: TGTGCCAGTAGCCGAGACAACTCTGGAAACACCATATATTTT
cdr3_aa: CASSRDNSGNTIYF

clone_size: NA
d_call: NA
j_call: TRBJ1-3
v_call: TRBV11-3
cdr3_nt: TGTGCCAGCAGACCACAGGTTTCTGGAAACACCATATATTTT
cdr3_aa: CASRPQVSGNTIYF

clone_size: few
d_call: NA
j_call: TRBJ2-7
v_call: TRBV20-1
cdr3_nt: TGCAGTGCTAAAACAGGGCACGAGCAGTACTTC
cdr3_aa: CSAKTGHEQYF

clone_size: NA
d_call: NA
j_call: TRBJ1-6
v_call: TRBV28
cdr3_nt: TGTGCCAGCAGTTTCCTTGGACGGCTTAATTCACCCCTCCACTTT
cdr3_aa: CASSFLGRLNSPLHF

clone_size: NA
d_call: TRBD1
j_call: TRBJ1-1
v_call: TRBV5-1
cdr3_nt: TGCGCCAGCAGCTTGTCGGACAGGGGGATTTCTGAAGCTTTCTTT
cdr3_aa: CASSLSDRGISEAFF

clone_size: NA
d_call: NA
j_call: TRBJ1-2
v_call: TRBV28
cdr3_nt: TGTGCCAGCAGTTTTAAGGATGGCTACACCTTC
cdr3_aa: CASSFKDGYTF

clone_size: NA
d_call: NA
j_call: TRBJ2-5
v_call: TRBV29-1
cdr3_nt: TGCAGCGTATCCATCCTTATCCAAGAGACCCAGTACTTC
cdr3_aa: CSVSILIQETQYF

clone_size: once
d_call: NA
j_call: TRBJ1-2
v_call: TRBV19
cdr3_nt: TGTGCCAGTAATCCCTGGGGCCAGAACTATGGCTACACCTTC
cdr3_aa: CASNPWGQNYGYTF

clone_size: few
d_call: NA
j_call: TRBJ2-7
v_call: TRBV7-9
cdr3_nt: TGTGCCAGCAGGGTGAGGGGTGGCGAGCAGTACTTC
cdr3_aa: CASRVRGGEQYF

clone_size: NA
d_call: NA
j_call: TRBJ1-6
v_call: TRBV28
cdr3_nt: TGTGCCAGCAGTTCTACCAGCTTCCGCCAGGTCGGCTTCTTT
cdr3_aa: CASSSTSFRQVGFF

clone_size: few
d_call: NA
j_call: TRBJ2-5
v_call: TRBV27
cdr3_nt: TGTGCCAGCAGTTTCGGTGTGGGGGAGACCCAGTACTTC
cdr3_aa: CASSFGVGETQYF

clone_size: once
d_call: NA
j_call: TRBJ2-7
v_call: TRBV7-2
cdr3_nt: TGTGCCAGCAGCTTAGATCAGGGAACCTACGAGCAGTACTTC
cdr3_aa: CASSLDQGTYEQYF

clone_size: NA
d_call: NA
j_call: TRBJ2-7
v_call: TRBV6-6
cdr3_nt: TGTGCCAGCACTCCCACCGGGGGCAGCTCCTACGAGCAGTACTTC
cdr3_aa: CASTPTGGSSYEQYF

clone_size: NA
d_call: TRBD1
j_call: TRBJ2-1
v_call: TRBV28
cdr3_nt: TGTGCCAGCAGTCCCTCGCCGGGACAGCTAAACAATGAGCAGTTCTTC
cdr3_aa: CASSPSPGQLNNEQFF

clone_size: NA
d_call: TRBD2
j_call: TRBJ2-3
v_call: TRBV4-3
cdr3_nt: TGCGCCAGCAGCCAGGGATGGACGGGAGGGACAGATACGCAGTATTTT
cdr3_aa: CASSQGWTGGTDTQYF

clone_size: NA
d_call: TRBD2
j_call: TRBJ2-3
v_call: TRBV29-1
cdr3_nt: TGCAGCGTTGAGACGCGGGGGGCGGATACGCAGTATTTT
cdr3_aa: CSVETRGADTQYF

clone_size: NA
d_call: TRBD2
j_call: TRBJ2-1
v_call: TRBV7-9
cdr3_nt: TGTGCCAGCAGCTTAGCCCGGGAGGGATACAATGAGCAGTTCTTC
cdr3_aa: CASSLAREGYNEQFF